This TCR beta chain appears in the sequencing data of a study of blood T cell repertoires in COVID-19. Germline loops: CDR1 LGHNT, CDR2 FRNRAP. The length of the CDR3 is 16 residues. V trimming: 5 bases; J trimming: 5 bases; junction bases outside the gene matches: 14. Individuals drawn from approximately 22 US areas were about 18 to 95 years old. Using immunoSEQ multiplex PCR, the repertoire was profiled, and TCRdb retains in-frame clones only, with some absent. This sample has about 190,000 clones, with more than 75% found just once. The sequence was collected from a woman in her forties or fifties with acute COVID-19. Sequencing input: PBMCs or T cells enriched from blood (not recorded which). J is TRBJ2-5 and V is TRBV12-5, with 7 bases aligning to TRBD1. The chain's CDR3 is CASGAGQDPFRETQYF. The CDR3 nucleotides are TGTGCTAGTGGTGCCGGACAGGATCCCTTCAGGGAGACCCAGTACTTC.